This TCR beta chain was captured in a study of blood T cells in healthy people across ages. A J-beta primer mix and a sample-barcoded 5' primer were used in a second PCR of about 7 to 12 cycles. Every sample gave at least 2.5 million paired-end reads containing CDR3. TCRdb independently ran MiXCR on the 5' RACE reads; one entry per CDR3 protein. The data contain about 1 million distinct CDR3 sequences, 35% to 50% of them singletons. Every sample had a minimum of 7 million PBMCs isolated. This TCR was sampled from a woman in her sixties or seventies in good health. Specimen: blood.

The CDR3: CASSLGLGEGLAYEQYF. The CDR3 region has the DNA TGCGCCAGCAGCCTGGGGCTTGGCGAGGGACTAGCTTACGAGCAGTACTTC. The J gene is TRBJ2-7, the V gene TRBV5-1; 9 bases fit TRBD2. The germline gives CDR1 SGHRS, CDR2 YFSETQ. This CDR3 has 17 residues. The J segment lost 4 bases and the V segment lost 4 bases, leaving 15 bases of the junction unmatched.